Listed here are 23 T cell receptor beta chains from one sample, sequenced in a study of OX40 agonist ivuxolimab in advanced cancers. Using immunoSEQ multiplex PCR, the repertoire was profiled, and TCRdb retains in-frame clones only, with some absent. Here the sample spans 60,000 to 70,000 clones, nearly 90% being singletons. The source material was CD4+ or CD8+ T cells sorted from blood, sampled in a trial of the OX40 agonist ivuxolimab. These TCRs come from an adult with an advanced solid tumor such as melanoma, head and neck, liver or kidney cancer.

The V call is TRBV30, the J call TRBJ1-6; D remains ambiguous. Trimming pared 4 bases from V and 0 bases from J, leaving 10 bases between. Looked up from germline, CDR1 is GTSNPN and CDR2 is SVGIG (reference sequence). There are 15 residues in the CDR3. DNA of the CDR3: TGTGCCTGGAAAGGCAGGAGCTCCTATAATTCACCCCTCCACTTT. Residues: CAWKGRSSYNSPLHF.

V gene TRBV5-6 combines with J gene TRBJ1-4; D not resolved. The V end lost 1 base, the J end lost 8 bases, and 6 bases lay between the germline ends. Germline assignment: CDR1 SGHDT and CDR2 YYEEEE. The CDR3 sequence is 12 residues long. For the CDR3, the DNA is TGTGCCAGCAGCTTGAGGTGGGAAAAACTGTTTTTT. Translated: CASSLRWEKLFF. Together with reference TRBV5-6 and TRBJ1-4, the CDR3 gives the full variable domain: DAGVTQSPTHLIKTRGQQVTLRCSPKSGHDTVSWYQQALGQGPQFIFQYYEEEERQRGNFPDRFSGHQFPNYSSELNVNALLLGDSALYLCASSLRWEKLFFGSGTQLSVL.

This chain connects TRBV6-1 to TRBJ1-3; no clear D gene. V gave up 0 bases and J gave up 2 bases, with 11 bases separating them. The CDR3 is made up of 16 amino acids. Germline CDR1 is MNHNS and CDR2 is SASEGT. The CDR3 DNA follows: TGTGCCAGCAGTGAAGCCGCTCGACATACTGGAAACACCATATATTTT. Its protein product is CASSEAARHTGNTIYF.

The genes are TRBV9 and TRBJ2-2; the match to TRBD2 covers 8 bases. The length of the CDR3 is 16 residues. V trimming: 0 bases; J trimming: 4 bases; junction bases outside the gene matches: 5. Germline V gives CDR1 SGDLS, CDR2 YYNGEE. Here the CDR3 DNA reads TGTGCCAGCAGCGTAGAGGGACTAGTCCTCACCGGGGAGCTGTTTTTT. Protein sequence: CASSVEGLVLTGELFF.

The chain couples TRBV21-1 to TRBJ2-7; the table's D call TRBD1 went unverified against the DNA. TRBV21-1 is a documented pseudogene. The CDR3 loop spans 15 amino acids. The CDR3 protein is CASATNGGAPYEQYF. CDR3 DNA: TGTGCCAGCGCCACTAATGGGGGCGCCCCCTACGAGCAGTACTTC.

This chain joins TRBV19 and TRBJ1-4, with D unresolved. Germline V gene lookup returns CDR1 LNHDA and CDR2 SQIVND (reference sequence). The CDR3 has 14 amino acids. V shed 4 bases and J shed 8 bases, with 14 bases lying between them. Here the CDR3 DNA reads TGTGCCAGTAGTACCCGACATCTTTTGGAAAAACTGTTTTTT. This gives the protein CASSTRHLLEKLFF.

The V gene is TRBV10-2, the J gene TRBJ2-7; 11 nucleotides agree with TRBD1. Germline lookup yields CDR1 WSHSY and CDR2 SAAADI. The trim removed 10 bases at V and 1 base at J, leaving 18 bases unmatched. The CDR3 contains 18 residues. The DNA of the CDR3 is TGCGCCATGTCAAAGGTGGGACCCGGACAGGGGGCTTCCTACGAGCAGTACTTC. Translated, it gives CAMSKVGPGQGASYEQYF.

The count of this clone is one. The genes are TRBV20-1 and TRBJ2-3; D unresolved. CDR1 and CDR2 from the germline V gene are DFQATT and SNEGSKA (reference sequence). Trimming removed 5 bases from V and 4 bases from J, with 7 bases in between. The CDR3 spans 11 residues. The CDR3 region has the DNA TGCAGTGCTGGAAAGTCAGATACGCAGTATTTT. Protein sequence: CSAGKSDTQYF.

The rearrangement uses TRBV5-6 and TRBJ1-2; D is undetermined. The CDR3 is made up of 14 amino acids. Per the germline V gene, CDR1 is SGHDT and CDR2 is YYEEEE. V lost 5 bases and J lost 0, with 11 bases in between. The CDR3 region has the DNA TGTGCCAGCAGTACCGGACGCTCTAACTATGGCTACACCTTC. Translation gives CASSTGRSNYGYTF.

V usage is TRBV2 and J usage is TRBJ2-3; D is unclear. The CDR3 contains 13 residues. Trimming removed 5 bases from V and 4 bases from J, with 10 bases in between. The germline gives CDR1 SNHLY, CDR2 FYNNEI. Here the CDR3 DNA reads TGTGCCAGCAGTCCCCTTGAAGCAGATACGCAGTATTTT. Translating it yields CASSPLEADTQYF.

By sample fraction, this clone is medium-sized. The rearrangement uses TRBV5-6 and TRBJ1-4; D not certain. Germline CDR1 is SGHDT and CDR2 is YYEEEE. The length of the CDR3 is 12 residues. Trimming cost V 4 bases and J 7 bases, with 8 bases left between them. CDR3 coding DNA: TGTGCCAGCAGCAGGACCGTTGAAAAACTGTTTTTT. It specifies CASSRTVEKLFF.

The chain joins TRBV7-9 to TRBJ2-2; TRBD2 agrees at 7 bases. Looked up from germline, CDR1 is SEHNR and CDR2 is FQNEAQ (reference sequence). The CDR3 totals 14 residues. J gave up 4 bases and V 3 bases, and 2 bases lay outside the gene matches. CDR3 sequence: CASSFTSVTGELFF. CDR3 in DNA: TGTGCCAGCAGCTTTACTAGCGTCACCGGGGAGCTGTTTTTT.

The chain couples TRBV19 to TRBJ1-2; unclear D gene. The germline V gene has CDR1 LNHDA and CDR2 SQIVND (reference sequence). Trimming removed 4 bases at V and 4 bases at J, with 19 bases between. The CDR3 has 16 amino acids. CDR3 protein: CASSKGRGGLAYGYTF. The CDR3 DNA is TGTGCCAGTAGTAAGGGTAGAGGAGGCCTCGCCTATGGCTACACCTTC.

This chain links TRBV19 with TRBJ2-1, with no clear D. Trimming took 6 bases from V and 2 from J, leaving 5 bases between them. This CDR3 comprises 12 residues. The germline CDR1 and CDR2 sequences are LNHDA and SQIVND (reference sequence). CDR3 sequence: CASRGTYNEQFF. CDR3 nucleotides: TGTGCCAGTAGGGGTACCTACAATGAGCAGTTCTTC.

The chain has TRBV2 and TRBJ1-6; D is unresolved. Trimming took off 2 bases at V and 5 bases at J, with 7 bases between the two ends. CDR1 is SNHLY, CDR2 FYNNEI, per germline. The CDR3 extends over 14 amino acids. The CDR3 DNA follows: TGTGCCAGCAGTGAATACAGTGATAATTCACCCCTCCACTTT. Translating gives CASSEYSDNSPLHF.

CDR3 loop: CASSSRQGGQETQYF. Here the CDR3 DNA reads TGTGCCAGCAGCTCGCGACAGGGAGGGCAAGAGACCCAGTACTTC. V and J are TRBV11-3 and TRBJ2-5; D may match TRBD1 or TRBD2 (7 bases each). The ends were cut back, 4 bases at V and 2 bases at J, with 14 bases in the middle. The CDR3 contains 15 residues. Germline CDR1 reads SGHNT; CDR2 reads YENEEA.

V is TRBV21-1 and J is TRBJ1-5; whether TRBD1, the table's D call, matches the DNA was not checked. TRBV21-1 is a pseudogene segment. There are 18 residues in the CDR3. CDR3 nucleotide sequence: TGTGCCAGCAGCCAAAGAGGACAGGGTTGTTGGAGCAATCAGCCCCAGCATTTT. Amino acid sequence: CASSQRGQGCWSNQPQHF.

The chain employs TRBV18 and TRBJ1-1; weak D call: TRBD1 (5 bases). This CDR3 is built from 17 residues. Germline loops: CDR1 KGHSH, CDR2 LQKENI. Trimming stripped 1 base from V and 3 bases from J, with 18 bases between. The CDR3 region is CASSPLQGSRVDTEAFF. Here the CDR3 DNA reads TGTGCCAGCTCACCACTGCAGGGCAGTCGGGTTGACACTGAAGCTTTCTTT.

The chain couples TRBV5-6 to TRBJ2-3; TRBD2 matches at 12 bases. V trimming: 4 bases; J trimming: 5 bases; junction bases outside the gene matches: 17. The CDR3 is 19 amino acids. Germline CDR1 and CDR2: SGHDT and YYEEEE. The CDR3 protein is CASSPPGLAGGPIIDTQYF. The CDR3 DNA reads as TGTGCCAGCAGCCCTCCGGGGCTAGCGGGAGGGCCCATTATAGATACGCAGTATTTT. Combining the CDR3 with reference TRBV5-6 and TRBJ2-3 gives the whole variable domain DAGVTQSPTHLIKTRGQQVTLRCSPKSGHDTVSWYQQALGQGPQFIFQYYEEEERQRGNFPDRFSGHQFPNYSSELNVNALLLGDSALYLCASSPPGLAGGPIIDTQYFGPGTRLTVL.

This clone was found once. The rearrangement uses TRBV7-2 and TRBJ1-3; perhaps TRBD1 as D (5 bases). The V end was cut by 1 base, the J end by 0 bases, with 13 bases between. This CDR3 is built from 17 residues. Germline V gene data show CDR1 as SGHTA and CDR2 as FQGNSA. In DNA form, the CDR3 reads TGTGCCAGCAGCTTAGGTGCTTGGGGGTCCTCTGGAAACACCATATATTTT. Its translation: CASSLGAWGSSGNTIYF.

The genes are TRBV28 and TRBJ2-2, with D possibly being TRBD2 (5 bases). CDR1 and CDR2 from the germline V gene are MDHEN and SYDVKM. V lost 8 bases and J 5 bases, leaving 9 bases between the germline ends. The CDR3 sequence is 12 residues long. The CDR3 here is CASFEGTGELFF. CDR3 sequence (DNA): TGTGCCAGCTTTGAGGGAACCGGGGAGCTGTTTTTT.

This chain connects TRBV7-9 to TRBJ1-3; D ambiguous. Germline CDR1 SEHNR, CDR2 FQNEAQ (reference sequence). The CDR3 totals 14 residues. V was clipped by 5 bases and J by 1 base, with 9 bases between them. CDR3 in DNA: TGTGCCAGCAGCGGCCTCGGGTCTGGAAACACCATATATTTT. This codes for CASSGLGSGNTIYF.

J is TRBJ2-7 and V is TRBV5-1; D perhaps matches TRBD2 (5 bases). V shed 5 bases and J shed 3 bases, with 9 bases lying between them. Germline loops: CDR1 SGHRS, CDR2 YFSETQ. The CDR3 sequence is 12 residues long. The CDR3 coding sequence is TGCGCCAGCAGGGAGGATAACTACGAGCAGTACTTC. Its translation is CASREDNYEQYF. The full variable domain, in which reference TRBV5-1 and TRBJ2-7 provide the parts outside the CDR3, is KAGVTQTPRYLIKTRGQQVTLSCSPISGHRSVSWYQQTPGQGLQFLFEYFSETQRNKGNFPGRFSGRQFSNSRSEMNVSTLELGDSALYLCASREDNYEQYFGPGTRLTVT.